The rows below give T cell receptor beta chains drawn from one sample of a study of shared clonotypes between healthy human individuals. Profiling relied on immunoSEQ multiplex PCR, and the TCRdb table lists in-frame clones only, not all of them. The repertoire holds around 700,000 clones, with about three quarters as singletons. Sequenced sample: memory CD4+ T cells sorted from blood. The receptors originated from a woman aged 30 to 39 in good health. Both conserved end residues are part of each CDR3. Fields, in order: clone size, J gene, D gene, V gene, CDR3 DNA, CDR3 protein. D genes are given only for firm matches. Expanded clones get a size class; other rows say once, few or many, or leave the size out.

clone size: .; J gene: TRBJ2-5; D gene: .; V gene: TRBV29-1; CDR3 DNA: TGCAGCGTGTCGCCGGGGGCCGAGACCCAGTACTTC; CDR3 protein: CSVSPGAETQYF
clone size: .; J gene: TRBJ2-1; D gene: TRBD2; V gene: TRBV28; CDR3 DNA: TGTGCCTCCACTCCCGGCGGGGGGTATGTTGATGAGCAGTTCTTC; CDR3 protein: CASTPGGGYVDEQFF
clone size: many; J gene: TRBJ1-4; D gene: .; V gene: TRBV28; CDR3 DNA: TGTGCCAGCAGAGCCCTCGGGGCAACTAATGAAAAACTGTTTTTT; CDR3 protein: CASRALGATNEKLFF
clone size: once; J gene: TRBJ2-5; D gene: .; V gene: TRBV5-8; CDR3 DNA: TGTGCCAGCAGGAAAGCGGAGACCCAGTACTTC; CDR3 protein: CASRKAETQYF
clone size: few; J gene: TRBJ1-5; D gene: .; V gene: TRBV5-1; CDR3 DNA: TGCGCCAGCAGCTTGGAAGGGGCGCCGCCCCAGCATTTT; CDR3 protein: CASSLEGAPPQHF
clone size: .; J gene: TRBJ2-3; D gene: .; V gene: TRBV6-1; CDR3 DNA: TGTGCCAGCAGTCCAGGGCCAATGTCGAATACGCAGTATTTT; CDR3 protein: CASSPGPMSNTQYF
clone size: many; J gene: TRBJ1-1; D gene: TRBD1; V gene: TRBV27; CDR3 DNA: TGTGCCAGCAGTTTAGGTCAGGGGGCAAGGAACACTGAAGCTTTCTTT; CDR3 protein: CASSLGQGARNTEAFF
clone size: .; J gene: TRBJ1-1; D gene: .; V gene: TRBV5-1; CDR3 DNA: TGCGCCAGCAGCTTGAACGGACAGCCCAACACTGAAGCTTTCTTT; CDR3 protein: CASSLNGQPNTEAFF
clone size: .; J gene: TRBJ1-1; D gene: .; V gene: TRBV29-1; CDR3 DNA: TGCAGCGTTGACGGTTGGGTCCCTGAAGCTTTCTTT; CDR3 protein: CSVDGWVPEAFF
clone size: .; J gene: TRBJ1-2; D gene: TRBD1; V gene: TRBV28; CDR3 DNA: TGTGCCAGCAGTCGCTTTGGGGAGGGGGCTTCTAACTATGGCTACACCTTC; CDR3 protein: CASSRFGEGASNYGYTF
clone size: .; J gene: TRBJ1-5; D gene: .; V gene: TRBV2; CDR3 DNA: TGTGCCAGCAGTGGGGGTCAGGCAGGGTGGTATCAGCCCCAGCATTTT; CDR3 protein: CASSGGQAGWYQPQHF
clone size: .; J gene: TRBJ2-5; D gene: TRBD2; V gene: TRBV4-2; CDR3 DNA: TGTGCCAGCAGCCCCGGACTAGCGGGAGAGACCCAGTACTTC; CDR3 protein: CASSPGLAGETQYF
clone size: .; J gene: TRBJ1-1; D gene: TRBD1; V gene: TRBV28; CDR3 DNA: TGTGCCAGCAAGAACGCCGGGACAGGGCTTACTGAAGCTTTCTTT; CDR3 protein: CASKNAGTGLTEAFF
clone size: .; J gene: TRBJ2-7; D gene: .; V gene: TRBV30; CDR3 DNA: TGTGCCTGGAGTTTGAGAGGGGCCCACGAGCAGTACTTC; CDR3 protein: CAWSLRGAHEQYF
clone size: .; J gene: TRBJ2-7; D gene: TRBD2; V gene: TRBV5-4; CDR3 DNA: TGTGCCAGCAGCTTGGATCCTAGCGGGGGAAGCTCCTACGAGCAGTACTTC; CDR3 protein: CASSLDPSGGSSYEQYF
clone size: .; J gene: TRBJ1-2; D gene: TRBD1; V gene: TRBV28; CDR3 DNA: TGTGCCAGCAGTTGGCGGGACAGCGGCTACACCTTC; CDR3 protein: CASSWRDSGYTF
clone size: .; J gene: TRBJ1-1; D gene: .; V gene: TRBV6-6; CDR3 DNA: TGTGCCAGCAGTTACAGGAGTGCGGGGGCTGAAGCTTTCTTT; CDR3 protein: CASSYRSAGAEAFF
clone size: .; J gene: TRBJ1-4; D gene: .; V gene: TRBV28; CDR3 DNA: TGTGCCAGCAGTTCTGGACCGTATGAAAAACTGTTTTTT; CDR3 protein: CASSSGPYEKLFF
clone size: .; J gene: TRBJ2-7; D gene: TRBD1; V gene: TRBV7-9; CDR3 DNA: TGTGCCAGCAGCTTTGGGACCACAGGGGGCAACGAGCAGTACTTC; CDR3 protein: CASSFGTTGGNEQYF
clone size: .; J gene: TRBJ2-7; D gene: .; V gene: TRBV6-6; CDR3 DNA: TGTGCCAGCAGCTCAGCGCCTAGCGCTACCTACGAGCAGTACTTC; CDR3 protein: CASSSAPSATYEQYF
clone size: many; J gene: TRBJ1-1; D gene: .; V gene: TRBV29-1; CDR3 DNA: TGCAGCGTTGAAGCGTCGGGAGGGGGAACTTTCTTT; CDR3 protein: CSVEASGGGTFF
clone size: .; J gene: TRBJ2-6; D gene: .; V gene: TRBV2; CDR3 DNA: TGTGCCGCAAGGGGTACTGGGGCCAACGTCCTGACTTTC; CDR3 protein: CAARGTGANVLTF
clone size: .; J gene: TRBJ1-2; D gene: TRBD1; V gene: TRBV5-1; CDR3 DNA: TGCGCCAGCAGCTTCCGGGACAGGGGGGAAGGCTACACCTTC; CDR3 protein: CASSFRDRGEGYTF
clone size: .; J gene: TRBJ1-1; D gene: .; V gene: TRBV6-1; CDR3 DNA: TGTGCCAGCAGTGTGCAGGGCGCGGACACTGAAGCTTTCTTT; CDR3 protein: CASSVQGADTEAFF
clone size: .; J gene: TRBJ1-1; D gene: .; V gene: TRBV7-9; CDR3 DNA: TGTGCCAGCACCTCTCTAAGTGGGACTGAAGCTTTCTTT; CDR3 protein: CASTSLSGTEAFF
clone size: .; J gene: TRBJ1-1; D gene: .; V gene: TRBV2; CDR3 DNA: TGTGCCAGCTATCCGGGAGAGGGGCCGCCTGAAGCTTTCTTT; CDR3 protein: CASYPGEGPPEAFF
clone size: .; J gene: TRBJ2-5; D gene: .; V gene: TRBV29-1; CDR3 DNA: TGCAGCGTTGAAGATCTCGGGGGAATCCAAGAGACCCAGTACTTC; CDR3 protein: CSVEDLGGIQETQYF
clone size: .; J gene: TRBJ1-1; D gene: .; V gene: TRBV28; CDR3 DNA: TGTGCCAGCAGTCCTCCCCCGGGACTGAACACTGAAGCTTTCTTT; CDR3 protein: CASSPPPGLNTEAFF
clone size: once; J gene: TRBJ1-1; D gene: TRBD1; V gene: TRBV7-7; CDR3 DNA: TGTGCCAGCAGCTCGTGGACAGGGGCCAACACTGAAGCTTTCTTT; CDR3 protein: CASSSWTGANTEAFF
clone size: .; J gene: TRBJ2-5; D gene: TRBD1; V gene: TRBV5-1; CDR3 DNA: TGCGCCAGCTCCTTGACAGGGGGCAGTGAGACCCAGTACTTC; CDR3 protein: CASSLTGGSETQYF
clone size: .; J gene: TRBJ2-5; D gene: .; V gene: TRBV6-1; CDR3 DNA: TGTGCCAGCAGCCGTTATCGACCCGGGGAGACCCAGTACTTC; CDR3 protein: CASSRYRPGETQYF
clone size: .; J gene: TRBJ2-7; D gene: .; V gene: TRBV4-3; CDR3 DNA: TGCGCCAGCAGCCAAGCCAAACCGCCCTACGAGCAGTACTTC; CDR3 protein: CASSQAKPPYEQYF
clone size: .; J gene: TRBJ1-1; D gene: TRBD1; V gene: TRBV28; CDR3 DNA: TGTGCCAGCAGTTTATTAACAGGGGGCTTCTCTGAAGCTTTCTTT; CDR3 protein: CASSLLTGGFSEAFF
clone size: few; J gene: TRBJ2-1; D gene: .; V gene: TRBV6-1; CDR3 DNA: TGTGCCAGCAGTGTGACGTATGAGCAGTTCTTC; CDR3 protein: CASSVTYEQFF